This entry lists 15 T cell receptor beta chains sequenced from one sample in a study of cytomegalovirus exposure and HLA in healthy donors. PCR involved 60 Vbeta and 13 Jbeta primers. Data came from immunoSEQ multiplex PCR; TCRdb stores just in-frame clones and leaves some out. This table has roughly 120,000 clones, around 63% appearing once. Sequencing used PBMCs. The receptor set was obtained from a man aged 35-49 years in good health and CMV-seropositive.

This chain joins TRBV6-5 and TRBJ1-3; 10 bases fit TRBD1. Germline V gene sequence: CDR1 MNHEY, CDR2 SVGAGI. This CDR3 comprises 15 residues. J gave up 7 bases and V 4 bases, and 7 bases lay outside the gene matches. The CDR3 nucleotides are TGTGCCAGCAGTTCCGGGACAGGGGTTAGGAACACCATATATTTT. It specifies CASSSGTGVRNTIYF.

J is TRBJ1-1 and V is TRBV6-5, with D possibly matching TRBD1 (6 bases). This CDR3 contains 14 residues. Germline V CDR1 and CDR2: MNHEY, SVGAGI. Trimming stripped 4 bases from V and 5 bases from J, with 14 bases between. CDR3 loop: CASSWDTSGTEAFF. The CDR3, as DNA: TGTGCCAGCAGTTGGGACACCAGTGGGACTGAAGCTTTCTTT.

This clone showed up just a few times. The chain uses TRBV5-1 and TRBJ1-3; 9 nucleotides line up with TRBD1. The V and J ends lost 4 bases and 9 bases, in that order; junction bases with no gene match: 14. The CDR3 spans 16 residues. CDR1 and CDR2 from the germline V gene are SGHRS and YFSETQ. As DNA, the CDR3 is TGCGCCAGCAGCCCGGACCCGGGACAGGGTTTTAGCACCATATATTTT. Protein sequence: CASSPDPGQGFSTIYF.

V and J are TRBV4-1 and TRBJ2-1; the match to TRBD2 covers 7 bases. The ends lost 0 bases at V and 0 bases at J; junction bases unmatched: 11. Per the germline V gene, CDR1 is MGHRA and CDR2 is YSYEKL. This CDR3 has 19 amino acids. CDR3 protein: CASSQDGGKSGISYNEQFF. The CDR3 nucleotides are TGCGCCAGCAGCCAAGATGGGGGAAAGAGCGGGATCTCCTACAATGAGCAGTTCTTC.

The V call is TRBV6-4, the J call TRBJ2-1; TRBD1 agrees at 12 bases. The V gene's germline CDR1 is MRHNA and CDR2 SNTAGT. The CDR3 totals 15 residues. V was clipped by 2 bases and J by 9 bases; unmatched bases: 5. The chain's CDR3 is CASSDRGQGAGEQFF. DNA for the CDR3: TGTGCCAGCAGTGACCGGGGACAGGGGGCTGGTGAGCAGTTCTTC.

The gene calls are TRBV7-3 and TRBJ2-1; 10 bases agree with TRBD1. Unmatched junction bases numbered 14, after V lost 2 bases and J lost 4 bases. The CDR3 sequence is 19 residues long. The germline V gene has CDR1 SGHTA and CDR2 FQGTGA. CDR3 residues: CASSLEARGSDRGYNEQFF. Here the CDR3 DNA reads TGTGCCAGCAGCTTAGAAGCGCGGGGCTCGGACAGGGGGTACAATGAGCAGTTCTTC.

This clone was counted a few times. The gene calls are TRBV18 and TRBJ2-1; TRBD2 matches at 16 bases. Looked up from germline, CDR1 is KGHSH and CDR2 is LQKENI. The CDR3 runs to 17 residues. The V and J ends lost 8 bases and 7 bases, in that order; junction bases with no gene match: 11. DNA for the CDR3: TGTGCCAGCAGGACCGGGACTAGCGGGAGGGTTATGAATGAGCAGTTCTTC. Amino acid sequence: CASRTGTSGRVMNEQFF.

V usage is TRBV5-1 and J usage is TRBJ2-2; D is possibly TRBD1 (5 bases). This CDR3 region has 13 residues. Germline V gene sequence: CDR1 SGHRS, CDR2 YFSETQ. The ends were cut back, 4 bases at V and 3 bases at J, with 7 bases in the middle. CDR3 residues: CASSPTDTGELFF. The CDR3 coding sequence is TGCGCCAGCAGCCCGACAGACACCGGGGAGCTGTTTTTT.

The rearrangement uses TRBV7-2 and TRBJ2-7; D unresolved. The CDR3 covers 11 residues. Germline loops: CDR1 SGHTA, CDR2 FQGNSA. Deletions cut 5 bases from V and 1 base from J, with 3 bases between. In DNA form, the CDR3 reads TGTGCCAGCAGCCCGTCCTACGAGCAGTACTTC. Translated, it gives CASSPSYEQYF.

V usage is TRBV5-1 and J usage is TRBJ2-1; 15 nucleotides align to TRBD2. J was trimmed by 7 bases and V by 7 bases; bases with no gene match: 15. This CDR3 is built from 18 residues. Per germline, CDR1 SGHRS and CDR2 YFSETQ. The CDR3 DNA is TGCGCCAGCGGTCCGGGACTAGCGGGGGGAGGAGGTATTAATGAGCAGTTCTTC. Translating gives CASGPGLAGGGGINEQFF. The whole variable domain, remainder taken from reference TRBV5-1 and TRBJ2-1, is KAGVTQTPRYLIKTRGQQVTLSCSPISGHRSVSWYQQTPGQGLQFLFEYFSETQRNKGNFPGRFSGRQFSNSRSEMNVSTLELGDSALYLCASGPGLAGGGGINEQFFGPGTRLTVL.

The chain carries TRBV9 and TRBJ2-3; D remains unclear. V was cut by 0 bases and J by 2 bases, with 7 bases left in between. Germline CDR1 and CDR2: SGDLS and YYNGEE. This CDR3 is built from 14 residues. DNA of the CDR3: TGTGCCAGCAGCGTAGGAGGATTCACAGATACGCAGTATTTT. Translation gives CASSVGGFTDTQYF.

A few counts support this clone. The chain carries TRBV6-5 and TRBJ2-7, with 9 bases that match TRBD2. The CDR3 has 15 amino acids. CDR1 is MNHEY and CDR2 is SVGAGI in the germline V gene. V gave up 2 bases and J gave up 2 bases; unmatched junction bases: 4. Here the CDR3 reads CASSYGVAGAYEQYF. CDR3 DNA: TGTGCCAGCAGTTACGGAGTAGCGGGGGCCTACGAGCAGTACTTC.

This clone was seen a handful of times. The chain employs TRBV14 and TRBJ2-1; 7 bases map to TRBD2. The germline V gene has CDR1 SGHDN and CDR2 FVKESK. J lost 8 bases, V lost 3 bases, and 10 bases had no gene match. This CDR3 region has 15 residues. The CDR3: CASSQGLTPRDEQFF. The CDR3 nucleotides are TGTGCCAGCAGCCAGGGACTAACCCCTAGGGATGAGCAGTTCTTC.

The chain has TRBV7-3 and TRBJ2-5; weak D call: TRBD1 (5 bases). Germline V gene lookup returns CDR1 SGHTA and CDR2 FQGTGA. V was shortened by 3 bases and J by 1 base, with 9 bases between the two germline ends. CDR3 length: 14 amino acids. The CDR3 DNA sequence: TGTGCCAGCAGCTTTCGACAGTCCCAAGAGACCCAGTACTTC. Its translation is CASSFRQSQETQYF.

This sequence joins TRBV7-8 and TRBJ2-6; tentative D call: TRBD1 (6 bases). The CDR3 has 19 amino acids. The germline V gene encodes CDR1 SGHVS and CDR2 FQNEAQ. Trimming removed 4 bases at V and 2 bases at J, with 21 bases between. The CDR3 loop is CASSSPGHSFGTGANVLTF. Written as DNA, the CDR3 is TGTGCCAGCAGCTCCCCGGGACACTCTTTTGGTACTGGGGCCAACGTCCTGACTTTC.